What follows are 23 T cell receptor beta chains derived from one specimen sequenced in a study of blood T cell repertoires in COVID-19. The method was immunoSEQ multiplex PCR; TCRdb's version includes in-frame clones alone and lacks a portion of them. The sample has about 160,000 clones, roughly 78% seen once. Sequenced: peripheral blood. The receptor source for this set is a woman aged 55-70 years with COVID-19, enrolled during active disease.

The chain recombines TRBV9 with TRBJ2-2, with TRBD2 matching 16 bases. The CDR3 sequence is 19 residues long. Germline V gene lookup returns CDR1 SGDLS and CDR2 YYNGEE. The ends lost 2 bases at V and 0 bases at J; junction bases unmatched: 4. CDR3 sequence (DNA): TGTGCCAGCAGCGTGGGGACTAGCGGGAGGGCCTCGAACACCGGGGAGCTGTTTTTT. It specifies CASSVGTSGRASNTGELFF.

The CDR3 region is CASSPYNYGYTF. The DNA of the CDR3 is TGTGCCAGCAGCCCCTACAACTATGGCTACACCTTC. The J gene is TRBJ1-2, the V gene TRBV6-5; no definite D call. The length of the CDR3 is 12 residues. In germline, CDR1 is MNHEY, CDR2 SVGAGI. V was clipped by 6 bases and J by 2 bases, with 7 bases between them.

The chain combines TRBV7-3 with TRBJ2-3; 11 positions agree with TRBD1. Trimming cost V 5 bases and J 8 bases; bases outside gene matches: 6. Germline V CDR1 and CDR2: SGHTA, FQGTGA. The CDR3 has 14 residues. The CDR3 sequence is CASSPGTGGGTQYF. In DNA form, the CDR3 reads TGTGCCAGCAGCCCCGGGACAGGGGGAGGTACGCAGTATTTT.

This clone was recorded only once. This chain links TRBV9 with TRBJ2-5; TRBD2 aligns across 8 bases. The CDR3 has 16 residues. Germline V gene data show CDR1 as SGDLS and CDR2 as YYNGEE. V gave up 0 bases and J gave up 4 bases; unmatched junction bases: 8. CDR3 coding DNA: TGTGCCAGCAGCGTAGGAGGACGGGGGGGCCCAGAGACCCAGTACTTC. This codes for CASSVGGRGGPETQYF.

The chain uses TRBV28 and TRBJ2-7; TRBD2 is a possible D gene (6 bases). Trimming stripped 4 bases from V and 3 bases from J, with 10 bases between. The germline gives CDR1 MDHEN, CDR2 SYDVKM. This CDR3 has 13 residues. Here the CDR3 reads CASSSGTLYEQYV. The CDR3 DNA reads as TGTGCCAGCAGTTCTGGGACTCTCTACGAGCAGTACGTC.

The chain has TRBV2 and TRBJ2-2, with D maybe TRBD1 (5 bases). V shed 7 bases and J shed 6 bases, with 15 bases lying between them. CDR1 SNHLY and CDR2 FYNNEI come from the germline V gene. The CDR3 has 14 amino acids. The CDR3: CASKVQGPAGELFF. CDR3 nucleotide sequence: TGTGCCAGCAAGGTCCAGGGTCCCGCCGGGGAGCTGTTTTTT.

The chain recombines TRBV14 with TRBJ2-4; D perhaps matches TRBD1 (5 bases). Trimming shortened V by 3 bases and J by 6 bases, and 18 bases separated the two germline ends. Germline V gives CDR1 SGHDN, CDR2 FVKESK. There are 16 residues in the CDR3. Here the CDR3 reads CASSQQGGPLGNIQYF. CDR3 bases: TGTGCCAGCAGCCAGCAGGGCGGCCCCCTAGGAAACATTCAGTACTTC.

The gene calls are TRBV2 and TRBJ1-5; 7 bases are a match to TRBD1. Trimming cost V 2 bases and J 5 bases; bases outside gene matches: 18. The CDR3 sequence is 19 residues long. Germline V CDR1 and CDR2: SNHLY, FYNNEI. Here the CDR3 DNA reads TGTGCCAGCAGTGAACTCGACACCATACTCAGGGGGAGCGATCAGCCCCAGCATTTT. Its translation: CASSELDTILRGSDQPQHF.

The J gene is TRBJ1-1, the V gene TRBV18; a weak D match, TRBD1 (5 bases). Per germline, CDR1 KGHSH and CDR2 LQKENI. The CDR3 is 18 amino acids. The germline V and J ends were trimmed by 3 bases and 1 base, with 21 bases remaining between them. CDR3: CASSPHQLIETANTEAFF. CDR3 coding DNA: TGTGCCAGCTCACCTCACCAACTGATCGAGACAGCGAACACTGAAGCTTTCTTT.

CDR3 DNA sequence: TGCAGCGCCAACCAGTGGGAGACCCAGTACTTC. It specifies CSANQWETQYF. The rearrangement links TRBV29-1 to TRBJ2-5; D is undetermined. CDR3 length equals 11 residues. V gave up 7 bases and J gave up 5 bases, with 11 bases separating them. Looked up from germline, CDR1 is SQVTM and CDR2 is ANQGSEA.

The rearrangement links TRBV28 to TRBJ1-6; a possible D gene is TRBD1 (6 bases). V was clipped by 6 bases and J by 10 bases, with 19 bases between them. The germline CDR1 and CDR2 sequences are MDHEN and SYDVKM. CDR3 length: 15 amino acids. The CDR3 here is CASRGRGEGESPLHF. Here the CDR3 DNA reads TGTGCCAGCAGGGGCAGGGGCGAAGGAGAATCACCCCTCCACTTT.

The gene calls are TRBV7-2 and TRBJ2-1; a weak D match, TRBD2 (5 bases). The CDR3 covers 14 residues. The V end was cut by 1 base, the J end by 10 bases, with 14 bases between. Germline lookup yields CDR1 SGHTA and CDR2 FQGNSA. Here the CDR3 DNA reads TGTGCCAGCAGCTTAGATCTTGAGGGTTTGGAGCAGTTCTTC. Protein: CASSLDLEGLEQFF.

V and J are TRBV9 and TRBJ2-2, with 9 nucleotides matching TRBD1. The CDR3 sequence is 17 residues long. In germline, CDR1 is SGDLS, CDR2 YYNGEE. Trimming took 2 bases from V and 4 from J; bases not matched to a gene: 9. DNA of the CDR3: TGTGCCAGCAGCGTCTTCCCCACACAGGGGGCCACCGGGGAGCTGTTTTTT. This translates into CASSVFPTQGATGELFF.

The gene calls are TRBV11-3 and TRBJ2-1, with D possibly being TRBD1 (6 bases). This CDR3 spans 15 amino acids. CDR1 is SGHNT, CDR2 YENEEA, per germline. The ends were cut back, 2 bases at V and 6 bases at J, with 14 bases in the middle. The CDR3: CASSLMDSPGNEQFF. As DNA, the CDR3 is TGTGCCAGCAGCTTAATGGACAGCCCAGGCAATGAGCAGTTCTTC. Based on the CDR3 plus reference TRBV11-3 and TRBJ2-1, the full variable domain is EAGVVQSPRYKIIEKKQPVAFWCNPISGHNTLYWYLQNLGQGPELLIRYENEEAVDDSQLPKDRFSAERLKGVDSTLKIQPAELGDSAVYLCASSLMDSPGNEQFFGPGTRLTVL.

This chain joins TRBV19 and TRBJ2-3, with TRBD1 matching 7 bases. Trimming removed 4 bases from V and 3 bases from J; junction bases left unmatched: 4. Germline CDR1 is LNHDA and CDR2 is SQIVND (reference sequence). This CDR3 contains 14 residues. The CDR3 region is CASSTGQDTDTQYF. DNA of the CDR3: TGTGCCAGTAGTACTGGACAGGATACAGATACGCAGTATTTT. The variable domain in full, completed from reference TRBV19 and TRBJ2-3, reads DGGITQSPKYLFRKEGQNVTLSCEQNLNHDAMYWYRQDPGQGLRLIYYSQIVNDFQKGDIAEGYSVSREKKESFPLTVTSAQKNPTAFYLCASSTGQDTDTQYFGPGTRLTVL.

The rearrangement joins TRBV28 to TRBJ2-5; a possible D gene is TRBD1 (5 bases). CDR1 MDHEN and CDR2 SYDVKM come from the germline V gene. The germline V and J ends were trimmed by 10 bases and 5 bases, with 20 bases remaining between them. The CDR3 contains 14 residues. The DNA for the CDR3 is TGTGCCACCACTTCAAGGGGCAGGGTGGAGACCCAGTACTTC. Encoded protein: CATTSRGRVETQYF. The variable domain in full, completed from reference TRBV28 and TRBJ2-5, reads DVKVTQSSRYLVKRTGEKVFLECVQDMDHENMFWYRQDPGLGLRLIYFSYDVKMKEKGDIPEGYSVSREKKERFSLILESASTNQTSMYLCATTSRGRVETQYFGPGTRLLVL.

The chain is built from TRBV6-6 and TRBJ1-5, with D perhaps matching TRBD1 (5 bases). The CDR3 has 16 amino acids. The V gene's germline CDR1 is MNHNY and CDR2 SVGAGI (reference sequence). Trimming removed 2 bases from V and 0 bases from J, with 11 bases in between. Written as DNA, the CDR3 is TGTGCCAGCAGTTACCCCGGGGGAGATAGCAATCAGCCCCAGCATTTT. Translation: CASSYPGGDSNQPQHF.

CDR3 loop: CAWSPGTAFSNQPQHF. The CDR3 nucleotides read TGTGCCTGGAGTCCCGGGACAGCATTTAGCAATCAGCCCCAGCATTTT. V is TRBV30 and J is TRBJ1-5; 7 bases line up with TRBD1. The CDR3 length is 16 residues. The ends lost 2 bases at V and 0 bases at J; junction bases unmatched: 7. Germline V gene lookup returns CDR1 GTSNPN and CDR2 SVGIG (reference sequence).

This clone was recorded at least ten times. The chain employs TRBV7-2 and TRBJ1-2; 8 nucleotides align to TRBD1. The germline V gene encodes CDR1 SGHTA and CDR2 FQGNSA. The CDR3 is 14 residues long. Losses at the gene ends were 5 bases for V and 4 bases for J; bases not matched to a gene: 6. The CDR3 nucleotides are TGTGCCAGCAGCGACAGGGGATTTGGCTATGGCTACACCTTC. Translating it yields CASSDRGFGYGYTF.

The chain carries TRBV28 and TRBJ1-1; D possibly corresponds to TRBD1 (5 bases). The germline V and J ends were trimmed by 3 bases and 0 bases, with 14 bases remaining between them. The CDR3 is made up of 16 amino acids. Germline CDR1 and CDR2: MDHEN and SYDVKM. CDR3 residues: CASSFSPRTLNTEAFF. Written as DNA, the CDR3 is TGTGCCAGCAGTTTTTCCCCCCGGACATTGAACACTGAAGCTTTCTTT.

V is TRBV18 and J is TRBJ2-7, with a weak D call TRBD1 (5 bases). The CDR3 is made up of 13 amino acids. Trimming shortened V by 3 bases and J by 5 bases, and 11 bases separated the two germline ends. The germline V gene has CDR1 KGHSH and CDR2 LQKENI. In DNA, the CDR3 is TGTGCCAGCTCACCCAGTGGACATGACGAGCAGTACGTC. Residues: CASSPSGHDEQYV.

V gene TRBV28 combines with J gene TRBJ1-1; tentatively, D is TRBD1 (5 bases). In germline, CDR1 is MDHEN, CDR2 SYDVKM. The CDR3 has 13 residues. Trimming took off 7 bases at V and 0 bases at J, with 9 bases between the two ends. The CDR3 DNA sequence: TGTGCCAGCACCGGGGGGGTGAACACTGAAGCTTTCTTT. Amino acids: CASTGGVNTEAFF.

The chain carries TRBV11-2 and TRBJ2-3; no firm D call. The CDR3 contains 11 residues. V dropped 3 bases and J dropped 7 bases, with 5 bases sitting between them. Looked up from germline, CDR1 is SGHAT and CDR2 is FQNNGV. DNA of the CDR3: TGTGCCAGCAGCTTTAGTCATACGCAGTATTTT. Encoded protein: CASSFSHTQYF.